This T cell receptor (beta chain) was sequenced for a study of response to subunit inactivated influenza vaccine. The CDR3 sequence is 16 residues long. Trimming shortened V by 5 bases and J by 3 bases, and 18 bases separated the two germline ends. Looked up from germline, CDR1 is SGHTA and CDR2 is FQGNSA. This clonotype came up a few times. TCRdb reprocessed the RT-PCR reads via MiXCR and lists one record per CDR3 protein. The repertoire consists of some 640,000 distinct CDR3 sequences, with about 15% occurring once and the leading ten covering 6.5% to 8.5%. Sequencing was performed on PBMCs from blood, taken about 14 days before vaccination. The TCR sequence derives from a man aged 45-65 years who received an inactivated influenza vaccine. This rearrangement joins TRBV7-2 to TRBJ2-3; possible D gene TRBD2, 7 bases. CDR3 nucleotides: TGTGCCAGCAGCCTGAGATGGGGGGGGCGAACAGATACGCAGTATTTT. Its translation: CASSLRWGGRTDTQYF.